Listed below are T cell receptor beta chains from one sample, sequenced in a study of blood T cell repertoires in COVID-19. Sequencing used immunoSEQ multiplex PCR; TCRdb keeps in-frame clones, though not all of them. The table has under 300,000 clones, 75% to 90% seen once. The sequenced sample consisted of PBMCs or T cells enriched from blood (not recorded which). These receptors all come from a woman between 18 and 29 years old who had recovered from COVID-19. CDR3s include the opening cysteine and the closing phenylalanine or tryptophan. D genes are given only for firm matches. Rows give clone size only sometimes, using once, few, many, or a class for an expanded clone.

clone_size: NA; d_call: NA; j_call: TRBJ1-3; v_call: TRBV28; cdr3_nt: TGTGCCACCTCACAAGGCGGGGCAAGCTCTGGAAACACCATATATTTT; cdr3_aa: CATSQGGASSGNTIYF
clone_size: NA; d_call: TRBD1; j_call: TRBJ1-5; v_call: TRBV2; cdr3_nt: TGTGCCAGCAGTTATGACAGGGCTACTGAGCCCCAGCATTTT; cdr3_aa: CASSYDRATEPQHF
clone_size: NA; d_call: NA; j_call: TRBJ2-7; v_call: TRBV28; cdr3_nt: TGTGCCAGCAGTTTATCGGGTCCCAGGGGTGGCGACGAGCAGTACTTC; cdr3_aa: CASSLSGPRGGDEQYF
clone_size: NA; d_call: NA; j_call: TRBJ1-6; v_call: TRBV7-9; cdr3_nt: TGTGCCAGCAGCCCGGGGGTGGGCGAGGATAATTCACCCCTCCACTTT; cdr3_aa: CASSPGVGEDNSPLHF
clone_size: NA; d_call: TRBD1; j_call: TRBJ1-4; v_call: TRBV3-1/TRBV3-2; cdr3_nt: TGTGCCAGCAGCCGGGGGACAGGGGCCTCAACTAATGAAAAACTGTTTTTT; cdr3_aa: CASSRGTGASTNEKLFF
clone_size: few; d_call: TRBD1; j_call: TRBJ1-5; v_call: TRBV28; cdr3_nt: TGTGCCAGCGGACAGGGGTACGTTTATCAGCCCCAGCATTTT; cdr3_aa: CASGQGYVYQPQHF
clone_size: NA; d_call: TRBD1; j_call: TRBJ1-4; v_call: TRBV5-4; cdr3_nt: TGTGCCAGCAGCTCCTGGACAGGAACAACTAATGAAAAACTGTTTTTT; cdr3_aa: CASSSWTGTTNEKLFF
clone_size: NA; d_call: NA; j_call: TRBJ2-2; v_call: TRBV9; cdr3_nt: TGTGCCAGCAGCGCGAGTCCGGGCACCGGGGAGCTGTTTTTT; cdr3_aa: CASSASPGTGELFF
clone_size: few; d_call: NA; j_call: TRBJ1-2; v_call: TRBV29-1; cdr3_nt: TGCAGCGCCCGAATGAATCAGGGAAGCTATGGCTACACCTTC; cdr3_aa: CSARMNQGSYGYTF
clone_size: NA; d_call: TRBD1; j_call: TRBJ2-3; v_call: TRBV27; cdr3_nt: TGTGCCAGCAGTTTTGTAGGGGGCCCCACAGATACGCAGTATTTT; cdr3_aa: CASSFVGGPTDTQYF
clone_size: NA; d_call: NA; j_call: TRBJ1-1; v_call: TRBV6-5; cdr3_nt: TGTGCCAGCAGGGTAGAGAACACTGAAGCTTTCTTT; cdr3_aa: CASRVENTEAFF
clone_size: once; d_call: TRBD1; j_call: TRBJ1-2; v_call: TRBV7-2; cdr3_nt: TGTGCCAGCAGCTCTAACCGGGACAGGGGGTTCGGTGGCTACACCTTC; cdr3_aa: CASSSNRDRGFGGYTF
clone_size: few; d_call: NA; j_call: TRBJ2-3; v_call: TRBV6-2/TRBV6-3; cdr3_nt: TGTGCCAGCAGTTCCCAGTGGGGGGACAGCACAGATACGCAGTATTTT; cdr3_aa: CASSSQWGDSTDTQYF
clone_size: once; d_call: TRBD1; j_call: TRBJ1-1; v_call: TRBV3-1/TRBV3-2; cdr3_nt: TGTGCCAGCAGCCATGGGAGTTACAGGGGGCAAGGAACTGAAGCTTTCTTT; cdr3_aa: CASSHGSYRGQGTEAFF
clone_size: NA; d_call: NA; j_call: TRBJ2-3; v_call: TRBV29-1; cdr3_nt: TGCAGCGTTGGAGTGAATACGCAGTATTTT; cdr3_aa: CSVGVNTQYF
clone_size: NA; d_call: NA; j_call: TRBJ1-2; v_call: TRBV16; cdr3_nt: TGTGCCAGCAGCCAATCGTTAGCCTATGGCTACACCTTC; cdr3_aa: CASSQSLAYGYTF
clone_size: NA; d_call: TRBD1; j_call: TRBJ1-3; v_call: TRBV5-5; cdr3_nt: TGTGCCAGCAGCCCGACTGGGACAGCTGGAAACACCATATATTTT; cdr3_aa: CASSPTGTAGNTIYF
clone_size: NA; d_call: NA; j_call: TRBJ1-2; v_call: TRBV20-1; cdr3_nt: TGCAGTGCCGGATCAGGGGAGACTTACACCTTC; cdr3_aa: CSAGSGETYTF
clone_size: NA; d_call: NA; j_call: TRBJ2-1; v_call: TRBV7-8; cdr3_nt: TGTGCCAGCAGGCTGGAGGTTGCGGACGAGAATGAGCAGTTCTTC; cdr3_aa: CASRLEVADENEQFF
clone_size: NA; d_call: NA; j_call: TRBJ1-3; v_call: TRBV7-9; cdr3_nt: TGTGCCAGCAGCTTGGAAAGACTTACCACTGGAAACACCATATATTTT; cdr3_aa: CASSLERLTTGNTIYF
clone_size: NA; d_call: NA; j_call: TRBJ1-1; v_call: TRBV5-4; cdr3_nt: TGTGCCAGCAGCTTTTCGGTTGCGAACACTGAAGCTTTCTTT; cdr3_aa: CASSFSVANTEAFF
clone_size: NA; d_call: NA; j_call: TRBJ2-1; v_call: TRBV3-1/TRBV3-2; cdr3_nt: TGTGCCAGCAGCCAGAAGGGGCCCGGTGAGCAGTTCTTC; cdr3_aa: CASSQKGPGEQFF
clone_size: NA; d_call: NA; j_call: TRBJ2-5; v_call: TRBV27; cdr3_nt: TGTGCCAGCAGTTTATCGGGCCTAACTAGAGGGGAGACCCAGTACTTC; cdr3_aa: CASSLSGLTRGETQYF
clone_size: NA; d_call: TRBD2; j_call: TRBJ2-3; v_call: TRBV4-1; cdr3_nt: TGCGCCAGCAGCCAAGGGGCGGGGGGCCCCCCTGATACGCAGTATTTT; cdr3_aa: CASSQGAGGPPDTQYF
clone_size: NA; d_call: TRBD2; j_call: TRBJ2-5; v_call: TRBV6-1; cdr3_nt: TGTGCCAGCAGGGGACTAGCGTGGGGGGAGACCCAGTACTTC; cdr3_aa: CASRGLAWGETQYF
clone_size: NA; d_call: TRBD1; j_call: TRBJ1-1; v_call: TRBV18; cdr3_nt: TGTGCCAGCTCACCTTTACCGGACAGGGTCGGGAGCACTGAAGCTTTCTTT; cdr3_aa: CASSPLPDRVGSTEAFF
clone_size: NA; d_call: TRBD1; j_call: TRBJ2-3; v_call: TRBV5-1; cdr3_nt: TGCGCCAGCAGCTTGGGACAGGGGGCCCTTCCTAGCACAGATACGCAGTATTTT; cdr3_aa: CASSLGQGALPSTDTQYF
clone_size: NA; d_call: TRBD1; j_call: TRBJ2-2; v_call: TRBV11-2; cdr3_nt: TGTGCCAGCAGCTCGCCCAGGGGGCGCCGCACCGGGGAGCTGTTTTTT; cdr3_aa: CASSSPRGRRTGELFF
clone_size: NA; d_call: TRBD1; j_call: TRBJ2-5; v_call: TRBV5-1; cdr3_nt: TGCGCCAGCAGGGAAAAGGACAGGGATTTTGAGACCCAGTACTTC; cdr3_aa: CASREKDRDFETQYF
clone_size: NA; d_call: TRBD1; j_call: TRBJ2-5; v_call: TRBV13; cdr3_nt: TGTGCCAGCAGCATCAGGACCGCCGGGACAGGGGGCGCGGGACTAGATCTTTGGGAGACCCAGTACTTC; cdr3_aa: CASSIRTAGTGGAGLDLWETQYF
clone_size: NA; d_call: NA; j_call: TRBJ1-2; v_call: TRBV11-2; cdr3_nt: TGTGCCAGCAGCCCCGGGGACAACAACTATGGCTACACCTTC; cdr3_aa: CASSPGDNNYGYTF
clone_size: NA; d_call: NA; j_call: TRBJ2-7; v_call: TRBV11-2; cdr3_nt: TGTGCCAGCAGCTTACCCCAGGGTTACGAGCAGTACTTC; cdr3_aa: CASSLPQGYEQYF
clone_size: NA; d_call: NA; j_call: TRBJ2-3; v_call: TRBV7-9; cdr3_nt: TGTGCCAGCAGCTTACGAGCGGGGACAACAGGCACAGATACGCAGTATTTT; cdr3_aa: CASSLRAGTTGTDTQYF
clone_size: NA; d_call: NA; j_call: TRBJ1-1; v_call: TRBV2; cdr3_nt: TGTGCCAGCGTGGGACATCTCTCGGGGACTGAAGCTTTCTTT; cdr3_aa: CASVGHLSGTEAFF